This TCR beta chain emerged from a study of T cells in localized non-small cell lung cancer. With regard to this clone: Its cognate antigen is unknown.

Overall study results and limits: Uninvolved adjacent lung showed the highest T cell clonality, exceeding tumor.

Profiled with immunoSEQ multiplex PCR; TCRdb holds only in-frame clones, not every one. Of approximately 35,000 clones listed, about 90% were seen once; the top ten hold 5.5% to 7%. The germline gives CDR1 MNHNS, CDR2 SASEGT. CDR3 length: 14 amino acids. Deletions cut 0 bases from V and 0 bases from J, with 4 bases between. The rearrangement uses TRBV6-1 and TRBJ2-3; D remains ambiguous. This sequence was found in a man aged 40 to 75 with stage II lung adenocarcinoma. Specimen: PBMCs, collected before any cancer treatment. The CDR3 loop is CASSEAGSTDTQYF. The CDR3 DNA reads as TGTGCCAGCAGTGAAGCCGGGAGCACAGATACGCAGTATTTT.